The clone carrying this T cell receptor (beta chain) was seen many times. This record belongs to a study of HIV-infected patients and healthy controls. In TCRdb, the 5' RACE reads were re-called with MiXCR into one record per CDR3 protein. The table has roughly 20,000 distinct CDR3 sequences, 16% seen once. The CDR3 is 15 residues long. The J segment lost 3 bases and the V segment lost 5 bases, leaving 6 bases of the junction unmatched. The germline gives CDR1 MNHEY, CDR2 SMNVEV (reference sequence). Material for sequencing was CD8+ T cells from blood. The TCR sequence derives from a human donor in good health. The genes are TRBV27 and TRBJ2-3; 9 nucleotides line up with TRBD2. The CDR3 reads CASSPGAGGTDTQYF. CDR3 sequence (DNA): TGTGCCAGCAGTCCGGGAGCGGGAGGAACAGATACGCAGTATTTT.